This entry features one T cell receptor beta chain sequence. No antigen is known for it. No quality values exist for individual bases; no much larger clone is one base distant. According to the germline V gene, CDR1 reads SGDLS and CDR2 reads YYNGEE. The CDR3 has 15 amino acids, counting the end cysteine and phenylalanine. Only the CDR3 DNA stays, 45 bases, in frame from base 1. Compared with germline, V lacks 3 bases and J lacks 2 bases; bases without a gene match: 2. Genomic DNA was extracted from sorted cells for sequencing of the TCRbeta CDR3 region. The immunoSEQ Assay was used for sequencing of TCRbeta CDR3 regions. Sourced from immuneACCESS, this table was stored by TCRdb with only in-frame sequences that have V and J called. A share of the clones is absent; for the studies checked, an unresolved V gene accounts for under half, and the remainder has no known explanation. The sample table holds 65,000 to 90,000 clones, of which around 86% were seen once. The top ten hold 0.6% to 0.8% of the sample.

The trial excluded patients who had a history of autoimmune disease or who were on systemic immunosuppression. Peripheral blood for TCR sequencing was collected from all dose cohorts at baseline, on cycle 4 day 1, and on cycle 7 day 1. The samples were taken from a phase I, first-in-human, multicenter, open-label dose-escalation trial of ivuxolimab. Adults with locally advanced or metastatic melanoma, renal cell carcinoma, hepatocellular carcinoma or head and neck squamous cell carcinoma were enrolled in the trial. Before TCR sequencing, CD4+ T cells and CD8+ T cells were sorted from peripheral blood as separate populations. These data originate in a study of OX40 agonist ivuxolimab in advanced cancers. Turning to the overall study: Ivuxolimab was a fully human IgG2 agonistic monoclonal antibody targeting the costimulatory receptor OX40 (CD134). Among the roughly 50 dose-escalation patients, about 19 had hepatocellular carcinoma, 15 or so melanoma, 9 renal cell carcinoma and 9 head and neck cancer. Partial responses occurred in three dose-escalation patients: two with cutaneous melanoma and one with hepatocellular carcinoma. Intravenous ivuxolimab was administered to patients every 2 weeks at six dose levels: 0.01, 0.1, 0.3, 1.5, 3 and 10 mg/kg. Patients were allowed to have had prior anti-PD-1, anti-PD-L1 or anti-CTLA-4 therapy, and approximately 37% of the dose-escalation patients had been treated with checkpoint inhibitors. The monotherapy dose-escalation portion (N ≈ 50 patients) of the phase I ivuxolimab trial is reported in the paper. In the dose-escalation cohort, 82.7% of patients were male, and the mean age was around 60 years, with a range of about 23 to 90. Peripheral TCRbeta sequencing aimed to test whether ivuxolimab altered TCR sequence diversity and caused clonal T-cell expansion. Results the study describes overall, beyond this receptor: On average, CD8+ T cells showed more expanded clones than CD4+ T cells after ivuxolimab. Antigen specificity was not determined for the clonally expanded peripheral T cells. Low levels of normalized T-cell clonal expansion were also seen in some patients who did not respond. At doses of 0.1 to 3.0 mg/kg, clonal expansion of both CD4+ and CD8+ T cells in blood was seen between baseline and week 6. In the 0.1-3.0 mg/kg groups, partial responders were among the patients with the lowest normalized peripheral clonal expansion, particularly in CD8+ T cells.

The TCR sequence derives from an adult with an advanced solid tumor such as melanoma, head and neck, liver or kidney cancer. The sequence joins TRBV9 to TRBJ1-2, and TRBD1 matches 12 of the central bases. The material was CD4+ or CD8+ T cells sorted from blood, obtained in a trial of the OX40 agonist ivuxolimab. This receptor has the CDR3 CASSAGTGGNYGYTF. The nucleotide sequence reads TGTGCCAGCAGCGCAGGGACAGGGGGCAACTATGGCTACACCTTC. The reference TRBV9 and TRBJ1-2 proteins fill in what lies around the CDR3, so the full variable domain reads DSGVTQTPKHLITATGQRVTLRCSPRSGDLSVYWYQQSLDQGLQFLIQYYNGEERAKGNILERFSAQQFPDLHSELNLSSLELGDSALYFCASSAGTGGNYGYTFGSGTRLTVV.